This is a list of T cell receptor beta chains from one sample in a study of early T cells in non-severe SARS-CoV-2 infection. TCRdb analysed the 5' RACE reads with MiXCR anew, one entry per CDR3 protein. The sample has around 77,000 distinct CDR3 sequences, about 14% seen once. This sample comprised whole blood, obtained at baseline. The source is an adult who was a healthcare worker with PCR-confirmed SARS-CoV-2 infection or an uninfected control (not recorded which). Both conserved end residues are trimmed from each CDR3. Clone size is not always given. Where it is, it says once, few, many or a class for expanded clones.

CDR3 protein: ASSRLAGTGELF
clone size: NA
V gene: TRBV5-1

CDR3 protein: ASSPRHNDLELF
clone size: many
V gene: TRBV18

CDR3 protein: ASSKAGGPPTDTQY
clone size: few
V gene: TRBV21-1

CDR3 protein: ASTSTDTQY
clone size: NA
V gene: TRBV19

CDR3 protein: ASSLRHEGNYGYT
clone size: many
V gene: TRBV4-2

CDR3 protein: ASSSSRTAHTQY
clone size: NA
V gene: TRBV7-2

CDR3 protein: ASSHGQGDTGELF
clone size: many
V gene: TRBV6-6

CDR3 protein: ASSDPSGQPQETQY
clone size: NA
V gene: TRBV5-4

CDR3 protein: STRRPLIDEQY
clone size: many
V gene: TRBV20-1

CDR3 protein: ASSPGVSSYNEQF
clone size: few
V gene: TRBV18

CDR3 protein: ASSLFVSGNNEQF
clone size: NA
V gene: TRBV28

CDR3 protein: SAPRKTGNTIY
clone size: few
V gene: TRBV20-1

CDR3 protein: ASSLSRISEAF
clone size: NA
V gene: TRBV28

CDR3 protein: SARDWDREERGNTEAF
clone size: NA
V gene: TRBV20-1

CDR3 protein: SAGDVSTDTQY
clone size: many
V gene: TRBV20-1

CDR3 protein: ASRSSVNTGELF
clone size: NA
V gene: TRBV7-3

CDR3 protein: ASSRTTNEQF
clone size: NA
V gene: TRBV3-1

CDR3 protein: ASSFNLNSPLH
clone size: few
V gene: TRBV27

CDR3 protein: ASSFGLAANTGELF
clone size: many
V gene: TRBV5-4

CDR3 protein: SGSGPSSYNEQF
clone size: NA
V gene: TRBV20-1

CDR3 protein: ASSEQPNTEAF
clone size: many
V gene: TRBV5-1

CDR3 protein: ASSPIPTAGLDEQF
clone size: NA
V gene: TRBV18

CDR3 protein: ASSFSPAAEAF
clone size: many
V gene: TRBV7-9

CDR3 protein: ASSYRVSGSGVDEQF
clone size: few
V gene: TRBV6-2/TRBV6-3

CDR3 protein: SALQDMNTEAF
clone size: few
V gene: TRBV20-1

CDR3 protein: ASSPPWGQGGTEAF
clone size: NA
V gene: TRBV7-9

CDR3 protein: ASSRTGEGQPQH
clone size: NA
V gene: TRBV6-6

CDR3 protein: ASSYYPGTVDTGELF
clone size: many
V gene: TRBV7-9

CDR3 protein: ASSLAGAPEQY
clone size: NA
V gene: TRBV5-1

CDR3 protein: ASSPPGTSYIQF
clone size: few
V gene: TRBV28

CDR3 protein: AWSHGTANTDTQY
clone size: NA
V gene: TRBV30

CDR3 protein: ATSDLLGRNEQF
clone size: many
V gene: TRBV24-1

CDR3 protein: ASSLGQGGQPQH
clone size: few
V gene: TRBV5-5

CDR3 protein: ASSILGSTDTQY
clone size: NA
V gene: TRBV4-1

CDR3 protein: SVLTDPNGAEAF
clone size: many
V gene: TRBV29-1

CDR3 protein: ASSITSGSEETQY
clone size: many
V gene: TRBV5-4

CDR3 protein: ASSSKRASTDTQY
clone size: few
V gene: TRBV6-6

CDR3 protein: AWSVGVGNEQF
clone size: many
V gene: TRBV30

CDR3 protein: SARGGTQETQY
clone size: many
V gene: TRBV20-1

CDR3 protein: ASSQDSVDAGENPLGANVLT
clone size: few
V gene: TRBV4-1

CDR3 protein: ASSGQLVTEAF
clone size: NA
V gene: TRBV12-3/TRBV12-4

CDR3 protein: ASSSLAVPGDEQF
clone size: few
V gene: TRBV5-4